Presented here are 3 T cell receptor beta chains from one specimen sequenced in a study of cytomegalovirus exposure and HLA in healthy donors. PCR amplification relied on 60 Vbeta primers (plus 13 Jbeta primers). Clones were read by immunoSEQ multiplex PCR, and TCRdb kept only the in-frame ones, dropping some. The sample holds 150,000 to 200,000 clones, around 73% seen once. Sequenced: PBMCs. These receptors originate from a young woman in good health and CMV-seropositive.

This clone was seen a single time. The J gene is TRBJ2-5, the V gene TRBV10-3, with 11 positions matching TRBD1. The J segment lost 2 bases and the V segment lost 8 bases, leaving 7 bases of the junction unmatched. The CDR3 runs 15 residues. Germline loops: CDR1 ENHRY, CDR2 SYGVKD. This chain's CDR3 is CAIGRDRGIQETQYF. As DNA, the CDR3 is TGTGCCATCGGCCGGGACAGGGGGATTCAAGAGACCCAGTACTTC.

This clone appeared once. V and J are TRBV5-6 and TRBJ1-5, with D uncertain. Germline V gene sequence: CDR1 SGHDT, CDR2 YYEEEE. This CDR3 comprises 13 residues. V lost 4 bases to trimming and J lost 5 bases, with 10 bases between them. In DNA form, the CDR3 reads TGTGCCAGCAGCCTGAGGCAGTATCAGCCCCAGCATTTT. It encodes CASSLRQYQPQHF.

CDR3 sequence reads: CASRTDRPYEQYF. CDR3 DNA: TGTGCCAGCAGAACCGACAGGCCCTACGAGCAGTACTTC. The chain joins TRBV28 to TRBJ2-7, with a weak D call TRBD1 (6 bases). The CDR3 covers 13 residues. Per the germline V gene, CDR1 is MDHEN and CDR2 is SYDVKM. V gave up 6 bases and J gave up 2 bases, with 11 bases separating them.